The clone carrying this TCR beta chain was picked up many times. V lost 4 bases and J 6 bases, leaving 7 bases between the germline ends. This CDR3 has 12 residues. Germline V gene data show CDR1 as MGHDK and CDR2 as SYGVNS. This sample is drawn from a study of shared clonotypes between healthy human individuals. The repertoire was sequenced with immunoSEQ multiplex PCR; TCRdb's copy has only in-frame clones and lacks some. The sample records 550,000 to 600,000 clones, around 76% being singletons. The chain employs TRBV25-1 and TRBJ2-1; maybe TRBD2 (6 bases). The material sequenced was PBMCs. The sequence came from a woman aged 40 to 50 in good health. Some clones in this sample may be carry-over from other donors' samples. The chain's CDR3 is CASSGDSNEQFF. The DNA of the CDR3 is TGTGCCAGCAGTGGGGACTCCAATGAGCAGTTCTTC.